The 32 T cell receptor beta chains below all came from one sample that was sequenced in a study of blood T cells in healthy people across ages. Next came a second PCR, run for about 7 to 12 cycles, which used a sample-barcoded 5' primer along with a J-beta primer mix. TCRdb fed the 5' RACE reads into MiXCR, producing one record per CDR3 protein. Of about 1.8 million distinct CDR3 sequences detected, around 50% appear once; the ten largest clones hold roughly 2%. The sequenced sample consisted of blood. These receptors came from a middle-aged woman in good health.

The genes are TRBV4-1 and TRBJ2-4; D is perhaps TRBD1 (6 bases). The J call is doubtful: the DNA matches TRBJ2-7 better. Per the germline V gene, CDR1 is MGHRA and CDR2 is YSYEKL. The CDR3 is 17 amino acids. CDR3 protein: CASSIYTGLSSAYEQYF. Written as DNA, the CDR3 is TGCGCCAGCAGCATTTATACAGGGCTAAGTAGCGCCTACGAGCAGTACTTC.

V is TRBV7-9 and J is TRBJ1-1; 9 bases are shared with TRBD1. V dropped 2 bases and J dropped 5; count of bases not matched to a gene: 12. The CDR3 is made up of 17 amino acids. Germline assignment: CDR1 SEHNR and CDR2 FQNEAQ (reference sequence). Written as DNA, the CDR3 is TGTGCCAGCAGCTTATACGCAGGACAGGGGCGCCAAACTGAAGCTTTCTTT. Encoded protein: CASSLYAGQGRQTEAFF.

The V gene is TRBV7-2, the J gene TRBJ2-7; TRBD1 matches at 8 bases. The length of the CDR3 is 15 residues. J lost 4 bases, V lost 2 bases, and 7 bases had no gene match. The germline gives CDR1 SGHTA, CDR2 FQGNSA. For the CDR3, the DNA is TGTGCCAGCAGCTTATCAGGGGGCTCCGCTTACGAGCAGTACTTC. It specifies CASSLSGGSAYEQYF.

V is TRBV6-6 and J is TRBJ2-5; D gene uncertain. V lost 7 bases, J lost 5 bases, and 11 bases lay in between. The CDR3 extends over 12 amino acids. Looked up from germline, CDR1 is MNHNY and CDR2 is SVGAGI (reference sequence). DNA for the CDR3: TGTGCCAGCAATCCCGATTGGGAGACCCAGTACTTC. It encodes CASNPDWETQYF.

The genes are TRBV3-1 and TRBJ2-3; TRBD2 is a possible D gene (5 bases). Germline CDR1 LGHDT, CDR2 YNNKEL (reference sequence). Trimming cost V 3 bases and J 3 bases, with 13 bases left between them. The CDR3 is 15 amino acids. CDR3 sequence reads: CASSQEPGVTDTQYF. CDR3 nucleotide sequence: TGTGCCAGCAGCCAGGAGCCCGGGGTAACAGATACGCAGTATTTT.

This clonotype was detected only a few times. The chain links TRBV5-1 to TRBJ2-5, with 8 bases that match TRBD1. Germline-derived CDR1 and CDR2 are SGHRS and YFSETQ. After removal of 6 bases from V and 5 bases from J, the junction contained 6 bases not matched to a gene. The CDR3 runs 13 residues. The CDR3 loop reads CASTTGGSETQYF. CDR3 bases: TGCGCCAGCACCACAGGGGGTTCGGAGACCCAGTACTTC.

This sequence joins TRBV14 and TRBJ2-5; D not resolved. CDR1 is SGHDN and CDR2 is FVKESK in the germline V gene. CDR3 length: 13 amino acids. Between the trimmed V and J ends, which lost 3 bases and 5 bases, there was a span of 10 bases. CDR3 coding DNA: TGTGCCAGCAGCCACAGGATGCGGGAGACCCAGTACTTC. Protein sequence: CASSHRMRETQYF.

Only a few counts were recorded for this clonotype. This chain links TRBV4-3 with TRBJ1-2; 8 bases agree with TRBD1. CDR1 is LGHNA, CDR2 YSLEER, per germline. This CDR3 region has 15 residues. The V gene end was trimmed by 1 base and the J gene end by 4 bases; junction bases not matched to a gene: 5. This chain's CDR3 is CASSQGAGGIYGYTF. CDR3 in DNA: TGCGCCAGCAGCCAAGGCGCAGGGGGCATCTATGGCTACACCTTC.

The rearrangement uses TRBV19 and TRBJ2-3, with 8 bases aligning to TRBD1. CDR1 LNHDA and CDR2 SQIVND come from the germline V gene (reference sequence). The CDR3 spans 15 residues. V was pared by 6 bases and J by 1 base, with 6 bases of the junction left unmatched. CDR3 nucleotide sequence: TGTGCCAGTAGACCACAGGGGGAAGGCACAGATACGCAGTATTTT. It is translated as CASRPQGEGTDTQYF.

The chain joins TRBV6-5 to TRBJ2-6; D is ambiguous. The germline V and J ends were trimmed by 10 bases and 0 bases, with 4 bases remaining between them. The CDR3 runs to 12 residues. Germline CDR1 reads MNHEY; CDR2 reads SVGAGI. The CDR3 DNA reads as TGTGCCACCGCCTCTGGGGCCAACGTCCTGACTTTC. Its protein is CATASGANVLTF.

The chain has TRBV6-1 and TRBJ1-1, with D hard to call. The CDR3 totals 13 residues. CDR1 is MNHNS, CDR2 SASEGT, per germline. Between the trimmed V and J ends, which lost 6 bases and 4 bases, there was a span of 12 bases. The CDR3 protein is CASRDNLGTEAFF. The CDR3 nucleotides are TGTGCCAGCAGAGACAATTTGGGCACTGAAGCTTTCTTT.

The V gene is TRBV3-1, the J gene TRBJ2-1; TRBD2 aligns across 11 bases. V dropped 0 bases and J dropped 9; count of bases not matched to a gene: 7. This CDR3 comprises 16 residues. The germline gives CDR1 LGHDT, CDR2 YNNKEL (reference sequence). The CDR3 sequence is CASSQDRLAGGSEQFF. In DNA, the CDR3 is TGTGCCAGCAGCCAAGATCGCCTAGCGGGGGGAAGTGAGCAGTTCTTC.

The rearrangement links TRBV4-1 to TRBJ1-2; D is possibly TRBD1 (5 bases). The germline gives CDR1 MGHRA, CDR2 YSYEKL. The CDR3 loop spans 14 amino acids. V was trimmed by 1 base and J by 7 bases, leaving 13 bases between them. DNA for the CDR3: TGCGCCAGCAGCCAAGTAGGAAGGGGCCGTGGCTACACCTTC. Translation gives CASSQVGRGRGYTF.

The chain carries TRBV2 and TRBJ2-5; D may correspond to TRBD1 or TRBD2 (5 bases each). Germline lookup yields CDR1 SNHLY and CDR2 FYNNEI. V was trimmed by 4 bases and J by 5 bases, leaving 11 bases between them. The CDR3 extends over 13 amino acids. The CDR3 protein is CASSVTEGETQYF. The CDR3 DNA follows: TGTGCCAGCAGTGTGACAGAGGGGGAGACCCAGTACTTC.

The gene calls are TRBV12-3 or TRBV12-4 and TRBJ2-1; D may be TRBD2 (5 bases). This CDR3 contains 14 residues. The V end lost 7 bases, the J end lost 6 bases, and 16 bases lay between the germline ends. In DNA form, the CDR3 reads TGTGCCAGCATTGTGGAGGCCTTGGGCAATGAGCAGTTCTTC. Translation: CASIVEALGNEQFF.

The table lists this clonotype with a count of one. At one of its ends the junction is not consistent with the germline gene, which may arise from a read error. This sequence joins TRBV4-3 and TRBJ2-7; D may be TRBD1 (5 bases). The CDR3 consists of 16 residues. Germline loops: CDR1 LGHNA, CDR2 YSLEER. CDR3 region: CACSHDPTQGGYEQYF. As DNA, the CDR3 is TGCGCCTGCAGCCATGACCCGACGCAGGGTGGTTACGAGCAGTACTTC.

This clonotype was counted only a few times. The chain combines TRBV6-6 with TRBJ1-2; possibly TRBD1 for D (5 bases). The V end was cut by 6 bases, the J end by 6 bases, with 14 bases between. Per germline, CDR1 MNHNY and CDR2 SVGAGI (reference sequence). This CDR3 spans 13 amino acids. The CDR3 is CASSPGSGNGYTF. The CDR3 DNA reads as TGTGCCAGCAGCCCCGGGTCAGGGAATGGCTACACCTTC.

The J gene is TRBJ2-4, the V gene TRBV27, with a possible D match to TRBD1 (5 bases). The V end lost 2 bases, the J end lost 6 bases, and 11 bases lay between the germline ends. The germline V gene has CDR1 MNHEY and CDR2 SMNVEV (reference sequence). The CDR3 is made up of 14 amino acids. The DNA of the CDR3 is TGTGCCAGCAGTTTAACCGACAGTCCAAACATTCAGTACTTC. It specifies CASSLTDSPNIQYF.

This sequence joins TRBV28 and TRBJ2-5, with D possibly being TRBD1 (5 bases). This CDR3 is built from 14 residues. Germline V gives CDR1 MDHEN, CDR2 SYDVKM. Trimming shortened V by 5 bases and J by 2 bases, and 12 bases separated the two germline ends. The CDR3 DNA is TGTGCCAGCAGTCCTCCGACAGAGCAAGAGACCCAGTACTTC. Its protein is CASSPPTEQETQYF.

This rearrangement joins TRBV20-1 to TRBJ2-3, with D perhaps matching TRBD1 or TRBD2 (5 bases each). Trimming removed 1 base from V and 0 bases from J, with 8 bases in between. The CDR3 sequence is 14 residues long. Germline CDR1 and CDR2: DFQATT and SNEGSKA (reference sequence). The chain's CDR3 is CSARGRDSTDTQYF. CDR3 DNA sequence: TGCAGTGCTAGAGGCAGGGACAGCACAGATACGCAGTATTTT.

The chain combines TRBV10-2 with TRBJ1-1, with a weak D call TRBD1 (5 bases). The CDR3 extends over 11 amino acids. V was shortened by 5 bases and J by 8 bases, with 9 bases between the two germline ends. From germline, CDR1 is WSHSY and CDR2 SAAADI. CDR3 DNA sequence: TGCGCCAGCAGTACACAGGCGGAAGCTTTCTTT. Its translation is CASSTQAEAFF.

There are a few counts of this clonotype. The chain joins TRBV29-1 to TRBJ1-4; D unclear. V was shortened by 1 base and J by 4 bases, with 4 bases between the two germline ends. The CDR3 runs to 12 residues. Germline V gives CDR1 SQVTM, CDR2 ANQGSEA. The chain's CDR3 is CSVEGSNEKLFF. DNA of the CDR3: TGCAGCGTTGAAGGTAGTAATGAAAAACTGTTTTTT. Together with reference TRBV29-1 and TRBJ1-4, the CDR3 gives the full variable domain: SAVISQKPSRDICQRGTSLTIQCQVDSQVTMMFWYRQQPGQSLTLIATANQGSEATYESGFVIDKFPISRPNLTFSTLTVSNMSPEDSSIYLCSVEGSNEKLFFGSGTQLSVL.

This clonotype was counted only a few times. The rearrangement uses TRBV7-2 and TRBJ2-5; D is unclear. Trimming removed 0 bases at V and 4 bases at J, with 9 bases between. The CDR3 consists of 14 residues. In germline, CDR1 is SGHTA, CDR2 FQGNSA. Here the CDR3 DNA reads TGTGCCAGCAGCTTAGCGCGATCAATAGAGACCCAGTACTTC. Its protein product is CASSLARSIETQYF.

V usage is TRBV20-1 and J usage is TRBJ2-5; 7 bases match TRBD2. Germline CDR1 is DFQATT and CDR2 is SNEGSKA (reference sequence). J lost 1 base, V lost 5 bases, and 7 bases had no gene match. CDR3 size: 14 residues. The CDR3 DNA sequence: TGCAGTGCTGAACCGTCTAGCGGCCAAGAGACCCAGTACTTC. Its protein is CSAEPSSGQETQYF.

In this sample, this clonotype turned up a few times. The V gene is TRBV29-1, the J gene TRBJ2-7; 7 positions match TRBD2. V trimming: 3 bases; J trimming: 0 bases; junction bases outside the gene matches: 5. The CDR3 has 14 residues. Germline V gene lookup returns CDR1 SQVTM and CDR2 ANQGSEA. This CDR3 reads CSVDNGGNSYEQYF. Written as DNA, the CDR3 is TGCAGCGTTGATAACGGGGGGAACTCCTACGAGCAGTACTTC.

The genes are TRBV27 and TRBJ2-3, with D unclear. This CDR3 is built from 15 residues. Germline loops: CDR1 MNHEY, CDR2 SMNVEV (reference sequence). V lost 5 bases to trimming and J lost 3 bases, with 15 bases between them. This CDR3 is CASSPPGRMTDTQYF. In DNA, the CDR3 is TGTGCCAGCAGTCCCCCAGGACGGATGACAGATACGCAGTATTTT.

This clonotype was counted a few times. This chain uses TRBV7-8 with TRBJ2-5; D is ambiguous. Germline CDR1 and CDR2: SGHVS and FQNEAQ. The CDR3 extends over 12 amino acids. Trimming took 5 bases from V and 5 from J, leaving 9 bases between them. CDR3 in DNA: TGTGCCAGCAGCCGTATGTTGGAGACCCAGTACTTC. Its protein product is CASSRMLETQYF.

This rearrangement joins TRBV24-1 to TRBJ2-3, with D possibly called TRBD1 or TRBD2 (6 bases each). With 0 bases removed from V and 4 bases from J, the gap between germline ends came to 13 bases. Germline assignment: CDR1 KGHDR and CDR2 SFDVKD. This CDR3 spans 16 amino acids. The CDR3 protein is CATSDLGGRGSDTQYF. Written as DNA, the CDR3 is TGTGCCACCAGTGATTTGGGGGGGCGAGGGTCAGATACGCAGTATTTT.

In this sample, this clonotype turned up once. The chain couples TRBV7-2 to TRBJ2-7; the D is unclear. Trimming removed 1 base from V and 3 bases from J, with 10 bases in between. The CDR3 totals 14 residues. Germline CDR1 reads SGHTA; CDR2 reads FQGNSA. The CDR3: CASSLVGRHYEQYF. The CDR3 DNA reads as TGTGCCAGCAGCTTAGTCGGCAGGCACTACGAGCAGTACTTC.

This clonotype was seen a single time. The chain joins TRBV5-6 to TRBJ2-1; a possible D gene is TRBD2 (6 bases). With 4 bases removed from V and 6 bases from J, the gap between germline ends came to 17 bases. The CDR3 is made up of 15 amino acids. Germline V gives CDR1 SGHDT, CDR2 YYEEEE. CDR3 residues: CASSSLVGGSNEQFF. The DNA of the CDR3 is TGTGCCAGCAGCAGCCTAGTGGGGGGAAGCAATGAGCAGTTCTTC.

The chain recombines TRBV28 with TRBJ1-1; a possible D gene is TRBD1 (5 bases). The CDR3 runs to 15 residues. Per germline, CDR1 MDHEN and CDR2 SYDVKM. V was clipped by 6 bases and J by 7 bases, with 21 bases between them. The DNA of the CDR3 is TGTGCCAGCAGCCCTCCGGGACTAACCCAATTTGAAGCTTTCTTT. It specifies CASSPPGLTQFEAFF.

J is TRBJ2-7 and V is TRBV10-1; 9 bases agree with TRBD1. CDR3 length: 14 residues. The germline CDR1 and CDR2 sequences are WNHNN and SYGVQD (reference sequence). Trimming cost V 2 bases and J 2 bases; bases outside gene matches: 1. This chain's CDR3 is CASSEDRGAYEQYF. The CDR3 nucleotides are TGCGCCAGCAGTGAGGACAGGGGGGCCTACGAGCAGTACTTC.